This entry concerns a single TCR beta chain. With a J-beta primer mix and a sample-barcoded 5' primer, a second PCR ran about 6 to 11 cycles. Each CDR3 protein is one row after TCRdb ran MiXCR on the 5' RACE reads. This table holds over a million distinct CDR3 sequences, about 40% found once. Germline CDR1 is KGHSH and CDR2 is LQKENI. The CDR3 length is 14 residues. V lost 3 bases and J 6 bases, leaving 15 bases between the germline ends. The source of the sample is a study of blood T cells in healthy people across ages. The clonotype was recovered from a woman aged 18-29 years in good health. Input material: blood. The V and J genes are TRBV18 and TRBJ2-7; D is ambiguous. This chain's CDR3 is CASSPSNANSEQYF. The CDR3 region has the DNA TGTGCCAGCTCACCCTCAAACGCGAACAGCGAGCAGTACTTC.